The present TCR beta chain was sequenced within a study of identical twins. On this clonotype: Its target is not known.

Notes on the study in general: Where beta out-of-frame sequences were concerned, excess twin sharing was weaker.

Deletions cut 6 bases from V and 6 bases from J, with 10 bases between. The CDR3 spans 12 residues. TCRdb reprocessed the 5' RACE reads via MiXCR and lists one record per CDR3 protein. Among nearly 200,000 distinct CDR3 sequences listed, more than 15% were seen once. These data also featured in a second study, about T cells expressing NK-cell markers. That paper adds: Sorted CD3+CD56-NKG2C+, CD3+CD56+NKG2C- and CD3+CD56+NKG2C+ T cells were the source of the TCR beta repertoires. Eight donors were sequenced, of whom seven were HCMV-seropositive, while the remaining one was HCMV-seronegative. A few donors showed these clonotypes also leading the CD3+CD56-NKG2C+ fraction.

Input material: CD8+ T cells sorted from blood. The sequence was collected from a woman aged 18-29 years in good health. V is TRBV12-3 or TRBV12-4 and J is TRBJ2-3; perhaps TRBD1 as D (6 bases). The CDR3 here is CASSNTGDTQYF. The CDR3 DNA is TGTGCCAGCAGCAATACAGGGGATACGCAGTATTTT.